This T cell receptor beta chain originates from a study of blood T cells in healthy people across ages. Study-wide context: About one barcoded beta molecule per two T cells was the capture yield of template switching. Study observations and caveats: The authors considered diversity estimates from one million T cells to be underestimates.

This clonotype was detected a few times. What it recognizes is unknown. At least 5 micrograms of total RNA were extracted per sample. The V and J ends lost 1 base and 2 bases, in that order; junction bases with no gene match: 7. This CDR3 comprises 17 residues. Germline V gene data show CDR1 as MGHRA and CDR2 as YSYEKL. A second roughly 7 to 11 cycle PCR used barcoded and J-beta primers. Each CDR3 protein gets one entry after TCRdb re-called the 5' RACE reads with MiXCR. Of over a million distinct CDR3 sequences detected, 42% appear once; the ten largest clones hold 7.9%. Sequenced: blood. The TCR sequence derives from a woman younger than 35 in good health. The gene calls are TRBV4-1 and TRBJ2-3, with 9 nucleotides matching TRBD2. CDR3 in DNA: TGCGCCAGCAGCCAAGGAAGCGGGGGGTTTTACACAGATACGCAGTATTTT. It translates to CASSQGSGGFYTDTQYF.